These 8 T cell receptor beta chains originate from one sample sequenced in a study of T cell clonality in common variable immunodeficiency (dated by TCRdb to about 2015). What the research found in general, with its limitations: CVID TCRbeta sequences were reported to have fewer deletions and N-nucleotide insertions and to lack highly modified clones with 13 or more V deletions.

Preparation of the library involved the immunoSEQ multiplex PCR assay. The table comes from immuneACCESS by way of TCRdb, which keeps in-frame sequences with V and J called. Part of the clones is missing from these tables; in studies checked, under half for an unresolved V gene and the rest for unknown reasons. This sample has some 19,000 clones, none of them a singleton. The ten top clones hold roughly a quarter of the sample. Their recognized antigens are unknown. The sample consisted of peripheral blood mononuclear cells. All receptors come from a human donor with common variable immunodeficiency.

This clone has more than one count but fewer than ten. The CDR3 here is CASSAPDRVHGYTF. CDR3 DNA, as far as it was read: TGTGCCAGCAGCGCTCCTGACAGGGTCCATGGC. This chain connects TRBV2 to TRBJ1-2; 7 nucleotides match TRBD1. Read coverage stops 3 residues before the CDR3 terminus; the germline J gene supplies the remainder. In germline, CDR1 is SNHLY, CDR2 FYNNEI. V was pared by 6 bases and J by 6 bases, with 10 bases of the junction left unmatched. CDR3 length: 14 amino acids.

Worth noting for this clone: From the germline J gene comes the end of the CDR3, since the read stops 3 residues before it. This sequence joins TRBV7-9 and TRBJ2-1; 9 nucleotides match TRBD2. The length of the CDR3 is 15 residues. J gave up 5 bases and V 3 bases, and 5 bases lay outside the gene matches. The germline V gene has CDR1 SEHNR and CDR2 FQNEAQ (reference sequence). The sequenced part of the CDR3 DNA is TGTGCCAGCAGCTTTCATAGCGGGAGCCACAATGAG. It specifies CASSFHSGSHNE. The whole CDR3 protein reads CASSFHSGSHNEQFF.

Remarks on this clone: Read data end 3 residues before the CDR3 end; the end is taken from the germline J gene. The J gene is TRBJ2-1, the V gene TRBV7-9, with TRBD2 matching over 9 bases. J lost 7 bases, V lost 5 bases, and 9 bases had no gene match. The CDR3 spans 15 residues. Germline V gene data show CDR1 as SEHNR and CDR2 as FQNEAQ (reference sequence). Incomplete CDR3 DNA: TGTGCCAGCAGCCCTATAGTAGCGGGAGATAATGAG. It encodes CASSPIVAGDNE. The whole CDR3 protein reads CASSPIVAGDNEQFF.

To note about this clone: The CDR3 end lies 3 residues beyond the end of the read and is filled in from the germline J gene. J is TRBJ2-1 and V is TRBV7-3, with a weak D call TRBD1 (6 bases). V was trimmed by 5 bases and J by 6 bases, leaving 14 bases between them. This CDR3 contains 14 residues. Germline V gene sequence: CDR1 SGHTA, CDR2 FQGTGA. CDR3: CASSPQGLGNEQFF. CDR3 DNA, as far as it was read: TGTGCCAGCAGCCCCCAGGGGTTGGGCAATGAG.

This clone occurred a few times. Sequencing ends 3 residues short of the CDR3 end; the germline J gene provides the rest. The rearrangement joins TRBV19 to TRBJ2-1; 7 bases line up with TRBD1. Trimming cost V 7 bases and J 5 bases; bases outside gene matches: 8. In germline, CDR1 is LNHDA, CDR2 SQIVND (reference sequence). CDR3 length equals 14 residues. The sequenced part of the CDR3 DNA is TGTGCCAGTACCGAGCACGACAGGGACAATGAG. This sequence encodes CASTEHDRDNE. The full-length CDR3 reads as CASTEHDRDNEQFF. Full variable domain (rest looked up from reference TRBV19 and TRBJ2-1): DGGITQSPKYLFRKEGQNVTLSCEQNLNHDAMYWYRQDPGQGLRLIYYSQIVNDFQKGDIAEGYSVSREKKESFPLTVTSAQKNPTAFYLCASTEHDRDNEQFFGPGTRLTVL.

A word on this clone: The missing CDR3 end, 3 residues past where the read stops, is filled in from the germline J gene. The chain is built from TRBV7-9 and TRBJ2-7; tentative D call: TRBD1 (5 bases). Looked up from germline, CDR1 is SEHNR and CDR2 is FQNEAQ (reference sequence). Trimming removed 5 bases from V and 4 bases from J, with 9 bases in between. The CDR3 contains 12 residues. CDR3 bases read: TGTGCCAGCAGCACAGGTGAATACGAG. Translation gives CASSTGEYE. The CDR3 in full is CASSTGEYEQYF.

Points on this clone: Read sequence stops 3 residues before the CDR3 end, and the germline J gene provides the missing end. J is TRBJ2-7 and V is TRBV5-4, with a weak D call TRBD1 (6 bases). V lost 0 bases, J lost 6 bases, and 10 bases lay in between. This CDR3 spans 13 amino acids. CDR1 is SGHNT and CDR2 is YYREEE in the germline V gene (reference sequence). The DNA read from the CDR3 is TGTGCCAGCAGCTTGGGACAGGAGGTCGAG. This gives the protein CASSLGQEVE. The complete CDR3 sequence is CASSLGQEVEQYF. Filled out from reference TRBV5-4 and TRBJ2-7, the complete variable domain reads ETGVTQSPTHLIKTRGQQVTLRCSSQSGHNTVSWYQQALGQGPQFIFQYYREEENGRGNFPPRFSGLQFPNYSSELNVNALELDDSALYLCASSLGQEVEQYFGPGTRLTVT.

The CDR3 spells CASSFDREGYSPLHF. CDR3 bases read: TGTGCCAGCAGCTTTGACAGGGAAGGTTACTCACCC. The genes are TRBV7-9 and TRBJ1-6; TRBD1 aligns across 7 bases. The read terminates 3 residues before the CDR3 end, so the remaining end is supplied by the germline J gene. J lost 10 bases, V lost 3 bases, and 9 bases had no gene match. CDR3 length: 15 residues. The germline gives CDR1 SEHNR, CDR2 FQNEAQ (reference sequence). The full variable domain, with the rest looked up from reference TRBV7-9 and TRBJ1-6, is DTGVSQNPRHKITKRGQNVTFRCDPISEHNRLYWYRQTLGQGPEFLTYFQNEAQLEKSRLLSDRFSAERPKGSFSTLEIQRTEQGDSAMYLCASSFDREGYSPLHFGNGTRLTVT.